A single sample gave rise to the 27 T cell receptor beta chains below, sequenced in a study of CD8 T cells in Susac syndrome. An input of about 0.5 to 1 ug of RNA was subjected to reverse transcription using random hexamers. TCRdb ran MiXCR on the immunoSEQ multiplex PCR reads and lists one entry per CDR3 protein. Altogether a few hundred thousand distinct CDR3 sequences are present, 85% to 90% being singletons, with the ten largest covering approximately 0.11%. The source material was CD8+ T cells from PBMCs. Source of these receptors: a human donor with multiple sclerosis.

The rearrangement uses TRBV30 and TRBJ2-7; 11 bases match TRBD2. Per germline, CDR1 GTSNPN and CDR2 SVGIG (reference sequence). The CDR3 runs 16 residues. The junction had 7 bases not matched to a gene; V was cut back by 3 bases and J by 0 bases. CDR3: CAWRGTSGVYSYEQYF. CDR3 DNA sequence: TGTGCCTGGAGGGGGACTAGCGGAGTTTACTCCTACGAGCAGTACTTC.

In its sample, this clonotype was seen a few times. J is TRBJ1-1 and V is TRBV19; maybe TRBD1 (6 bases). V lost 6 bases and J 5 bases, leaving 16 bases between the germline ends. Germline CDR1 is LNHDA and CDR2 is SQIVND (reference sequence). The CDR3 has 14 amino acids. As DNA, the CDR3 is TGTGCCAGTAGCCTACAGGGCGTGGGGACTGAAGCTTTCTTT. Protein: CASSLQGVGTEAFF. The full variable domain, with the rest looked up from reference TRBV19 and TRBJ1-1, is DGGITQSPKYLFRKEGQNVTLSCEQNLNHDAMYWYRQDPGQGLRLIYYSQIVNDFQKGDIAEGYSVSREKKESFPLTVTSAQKNPTAFYLCASSLQGVGTEAFFGQGTRLTVV.

Only one count was recorded for this clonotype. This rearrangement joins TRBV21-1 to TRBJ1-2. TRBV21-1 is labeled a pseudogene. The length of the CDR3 is 17 residues. The CDR3 sequence: CASSKRGLLGIDYGYTF. CDR3 DNA sequence: TGTGCCAGCAGCAAGAGGGGACTCCTTGGGATCGACTATGGCTACACCTTC.

The table lists this clonotype with a few counts. V and J are TRBV5-8 and TRBJ2-1, with D perhaps matching TRBD1 or TRBD2 (6 bases each). V gave up 6 bases and J gave up 4 bases, with 17 bases separating them. Germline V CDR1 and CDR2: SGHTS, YDEGEE. This CDR3 comprises 15 residues. Here the CDR3 reads CASKGGRRAYNEQFF. The CDR3 region has the DNA TGTGCCAGCAAGGGGGGCAGGAGAGCTTACAATGAGCAGTTCTTC. The whole variable domain, remainder taken from reference TRBV5-8 and TRBJ2-1, is EAGVTQSPTHLIKTRGQQATLRCSPISGHTSVYWYQQALGLGLQFLLWYDEGEERNRGNFPPRFSGRQFPNYSSELNVNALELEDSALYLCASKGGRRAYNEQFFGPGTRLTVL.

This chain joins TRBV20-1 and TRBJ2-2; D gene unclear. This CDR3 contains 13 residues. The germline V gene encodes CDR1 DFQATT and CDR2 SNEGSKA (reference sequence). V dropped 3 bases and J dropped 4 bases, with 9 bases sitting between them. The CDR3 bases are TGCAGTGCTAGGTTAGGAGCCACCGGGGAGCTGTTTTTT. As protein: CSARLGATGELFF.

V is TRBV20-1 and J is TRBJ1-4; no reliable D call. From germline, CDR1 is DFQATT and CDR2 SNEGSKA (reference sequence). This CDR3 comprises 18 residues. Trimming left V 0 bases short and J 5 bases short, with 22 bases between. As DNA, the CDR3 is TGCAGTGCTAGAGATCTGGCACAACCAAATAGGGTAAATGAAAAACTGTTTTTT. Its translation: CSARDLAQPNRVNEKLFF.

V and J are TRBV5-6 and TRBJ1-5, with no clear D. The CDR3 runs 14 residues. With 0 bases removed from V and 4 bases from J, the gap between germline ends came to 8 bases. The V gene's germline CDR1 is SGHDT and CDR2 YYEEEE. In nucleotides, the CDR3 is TGTGCCAGCAGCTTGGCATCGGGTAATCAGCCCCAGCATTTT. It yields the protein CASSLASGNQPQHF.

The rearrangement links TRBV7-9 to TRBJ2-7; D tentatively reads TRBD1 or TRBD2 (5 bases each). Germline loops: CDR1 SEHNR, CDR2 FQNEAQ (reference sequence). The length of the CDR3 is 14 residues. V lost 5 bases and J lost 0, with 11 bases in between. Here the CDR3 reads CASSPGRNSYEQYF. DNA of the CDR3: TGTGCCAGCAGCCCGGGACGGAACTCCTACGAGCAGTACTTC.

In nucleotides, the CDR3 is TGTGCCAGCAGTTTTCGTCATATCCCCCGGGACACGAGCTCCTACGAGCAGTACTTC. This translates into CASSFRHIPRDTSSYEQYF. The chain joins TRBV28 to TRBJ2-7; D may be TRBD1 (6 bases). This CDR3 is built from 19 residues. CDR1 MDHEN and CDR2 SYDVKM come from the germline V gene. Trimming pared 3 bases from V and 0 bases from J, leaving 24 bases between.

V is TRBV5-6 and J is TRBJ2-1; D gene unclear. The CDR3 is 20 residues long. V gave up 2 bases and J gave up 0 bases, with 24 bases separating them. Germline V gene data show CDR1 as SGHDT and CDR2 as YYEEEE. Written as DNA, the CDR3 is TGTGCCAGCAGCTTAGGTCCCATCGGCCCCTACCGCGGCTCCTACAATGAGCAGTTCTTC. This codes for CASSLGPIGPYRGSYNEQFF.

The chain employs TRBV6-6 and TRBJ2-5; TRBD2 agrees at 8 bases. Germline V lookup: CDR1 MNHNY, CDR2 SVGAGI (reference sequence). The ends lost 8 bases at V and 5 bases at J; junction bases unmatched: 7. The CDR3 sequence is 13 residues long. CDR3: CASDPGRGETQYF. DNA of the CDR3: TGTGCCAGCGACCCCGGGAGGGGGGAGACCCAGTACTTC.

The chain recombines TRBV27 with TRBJ1-2, with D hard to call. The CDR3 is 14 amino acids. Between the trimmed V and J ends, which lost 5 bases and 2 bases, there was a span of 12 bases. Germline V gene sequence: CDR1 MNHEY, CDR2 SMNVEV (reference sequence). The DNA of the CDR3 is TGTGCCAGCAGTATAAACCTGTCGAACTATGGCTACACCTTC. Protein product: CASSINLSNYGYTF.

The table lists this clonotype with a count of one. The rearrangement links TRBV15 to TRBJ1-2; 8 bases match TRBD1. The V gene's germline CDR1 is LNHNV and CDR2 YYDKDF (reference sequence). Losses at the gene ends were 0 bases for V and 6 bases for J; bases not matched to a gene: 6. This CDR3 contains 15 residues. The CDR3 region has the DNA TGTGCCACCAGCAGAGATCGGCAGGGGGCAAATGGCTACACCTTC. Protein: CATSRDRQGANGYTF.

This chain uses TRBV24-1 with TRBJ2-1; a weak D match, TRBD2 (6 bases). The CDR3 extends over 16 amino acids. V lost 3 bases to trimming and J lost 8 bases, with 19 bases between them. Germline CDR1 is KGHDR and CDR2 is SFDVKD. For the CDR3, the DNA is TGTGCCACCAGTGATGGGGACTTCCTTTCTGGGGATGAGCAGTTCTTC. As protein: CATSDGDFLSGDEQFF.

This chain links TRBV6-1 with TRBJ2-1; D is ambiguous. The CDR3 is 17 amino acids. Looked up from germline, CDR1 is MNHNS and CDR2 is SASEGT. The V end was cut by 3 bases, the J end by 0 bases, with 15 bases between. In nucleotides, the CDR3 is TGTGCCAGCAGTGATCCGGCGATGTCGAGCTCCTACAATGAGCAGTTCTTC. Translating gives CASSDPAMSSSYNEQFF.

This clonotype was recorded a few times. The chain has TRBV7-6 and TRBJ2-3, with D unclear. The ends were cut back, 3 bases at V and 6 bases at J, with 7 bases in the middle. CDR1 and CDR2 (germline): SGHVS, FNYEAQ. CDR3 length equals 12 residues. CDR3 sequence (DNA): TGTGCCAGCAGCTTTTGGGGTGATACGCAGTATTTT. This gives the protein CASSFWGDTQYF. Variable domain in full (rest from reference TRBV7-6 and TRBJ2-3): GAGVSQSPRYKVTKRGQDVALRCDPISGHVSLYWYRQALGQGPEFLTYFNYEAQQDKSGLPNDRFSAERPEGSISTLTIQRTEQRDSAMYRCASSFWGDTQYFGPGTRLTVL.

V and J are TRBV2 and TRBJ1-3; no clear D. The length of the CDR3 is 15 residues. V gave up 9 bases and J gave up 0 bases, with 15 bases separating them. Per the germline V gene, CDR1 is SNHLY and CDR2 is FYNNEI. CDR3 in amino acids: CARENAYYSGNTIYF. The CDR3 DNA is TGTGCCAGAGAGAACGCCTACTACTCTGGAAACACCATATATTTT. The whole variable domain, remainder taken from reference TRBV2 and TRBJ1-3, is EPEVTQTPSHQVTQMGQEVILRCVPISNHLYFYWYRQILGQKVEFLVSFYNNEISEKSEIFDDQFSVERPDGSNFTLKIRSTKLEDSAMYFCARENAYYSGNTIYFGEGSWLTVV.

The V call is TRBV27, the J call TRBJ2-2; no firm D call. The germline V gene has CDR1 MNHEY and CDR2 SMNVEV (reference sequence). CDR3 length: 16 amino acids. The V gene lost 7 bases and the J gene lost 2 bases, with 17 bases spanning the gap. The CDR3 region has the DNA TGTGCCAGCACTCTCCACCCCGGCACAAACACCGGGGAGCTGTTTTTT. The encoded protein is CASTLHPGTNTGELFF.

The chain carries TRBV13 and TRBJ2-4, with D perhaps TRBD1 (6 bases). The germline gives CDR1 PRHDT, CDR2 FYEKMQ (reference sequence). This CDR3 is built from 13 residues. Trimming pared 2 bases from V and 7 bases from J, leaving 9 bases between. In DNA, the CDR3 is TGTGCCAGCAGCTTACAGGGGTTGAACATTCAGTACTTC. Amino acids: CASSLQGLNIQYF.

The chain joins TRBV30 to TRBJ1-3, with D possibly matching TRBD1 (5 bases). The CDR3 has 17 amino acids. Germline CDR1 is GTSNPN and CDR2 is SVGIG (reference sequence). The germline V and J ends were trimmed by 0 bases and 1 base, with 16 bases remaining between them. The CDR3 coding sequence is TGTGCCTGGAGTGTAATTCCGGGGCTTGGGTCTGGAAACACCATATATTTT. Residues: CAWSVIPGLGSGNTIYF.

The CDR3 DNA follows: TGTGCCAGCAGCCAAGATTCCGGGACGAGCAAAAACATTCAGTACTTC. Amino acids: CASSQDSGTSKNIQYF. V gene TRBV4-2 combines with J gene TRBJ2-4; TRBD1 or TRBD2 may be the D gene (5 bases each). This CDR3 has 16 amino acids. Trimming took off 0 bases at V and 3 bases at J, with 12 bases between the two ends. CDR1 LGHNA and CDR2 YNFKEQ come from the germline V gene.

The J gene is TRBJ2-7, the V gene TRBV5-1; D not resolved. CDR3 length: 15 residues. V was pared by 4 bases and J by 2 bases, with 16 bases between. CDR1 is SGHRS and CDR2 is YFSETQ in the germline V gene. CDR3 DNA sequence: TGCGCCAGCAGCCCTCAAAGGGAACGGACCTACGAGCAGTACTTC. This translates into CASSPQRERTYEQYF.

V usage is TRBV28 and J usage is TRBJ2-7, with 10 bases lining up with TRBD1. With 5 bases clipped from V and 3 bases from J, the junction kept 13 bases outside the gene matches. Germline V gene sequence: CDR1 MDHEN, CDR2 SYDVKM. The CDR3 is 17 amino acids. As DNA, the CDR3 is TGTGCCAGCAGTCCCCATCCACCGGGACAGGGGATCTACGAGCAGTACTTC. Residues: CASSPHPPGQGIYEQYF. The entire variable domain, with the rest obtained from reference TRBV28 and TRBJ2-7, is as follows: DVKVTQSSRYLVKRTGEKVFLECVQDMDHENMFWYRQDPGLGLRLIYFSYDVKMKEKGDIPEGYSVSREKKERFSLILESASTNQTSMYLCASSPHPPGQGIYEQYFGPGTRLTVT.

The V gene is TRBV5-1, the J gene TRBJ1-2, with a tentative D call TRBD1 (5 bases). Germline V gene sequence: CDR1 SGHRS, CDR2 YFSETQ. Trimming cost V 6 bases and J 6 bases, with 12 bases left between them. The CDR3 runs 12 residues. DNA of the CDR3: TGCGCCAGCACAGGGAATGGAAATGGCTACACCTTC. It specifies CASTGNGNGYTF.

With regard to this clonotype: Germline and junction disagree at one end, which may indicate a read error. The CDR3 region has the DNA TGTGCCAGCAGTGACTCTCTAGCGGGAGTCACCGGGGAGCTGTTTTTT. This translates into CASSDSLAGVTGELFF. The chain couples TRBV6-5 to TRBJ2-2; the match to TRBD2 covers 10 bases. This CDR3 region has 16 residues. Germline V gives CDR1 MNHEY, CDR2 SVGAGI.

The chain links TRBV10-1 to TRBJ2-7, with 8 positions matching TRBD2. The CDR3 contains 16 residues. Germline V gives CDR1 WNHNN, CDR2 SYGVQD (reference sequence). Trimming took 0 bases from V and 2 from J; bases not matched to a gene: 6. CDR3 in DNA: TGCGCCAGCAGTGAGTCGTTAACTAGCGGCCCCTACGAGCAGTACTTC. The encoded protein is CASSESLTSGPYEQYF.

The gene calls are TRBV6-1 and TRBJ2-1; TRBD2 is a possible D gene (7 bases). In germline, CDR1 is MNHNS, CDR2 SASEGT. With 0 bases removed from V and 7 bases from J, the gap between germline ends came to 25 bases. The CDR3 is 19 residues long. DNA for the CDR3: TGTGCCAGCAGTGAAGCCCTAATACTTAGCCGGGGGGCTGATAATGAGCAGTTCTTC. Translating gives CASSEALILSRGADNEQFF.